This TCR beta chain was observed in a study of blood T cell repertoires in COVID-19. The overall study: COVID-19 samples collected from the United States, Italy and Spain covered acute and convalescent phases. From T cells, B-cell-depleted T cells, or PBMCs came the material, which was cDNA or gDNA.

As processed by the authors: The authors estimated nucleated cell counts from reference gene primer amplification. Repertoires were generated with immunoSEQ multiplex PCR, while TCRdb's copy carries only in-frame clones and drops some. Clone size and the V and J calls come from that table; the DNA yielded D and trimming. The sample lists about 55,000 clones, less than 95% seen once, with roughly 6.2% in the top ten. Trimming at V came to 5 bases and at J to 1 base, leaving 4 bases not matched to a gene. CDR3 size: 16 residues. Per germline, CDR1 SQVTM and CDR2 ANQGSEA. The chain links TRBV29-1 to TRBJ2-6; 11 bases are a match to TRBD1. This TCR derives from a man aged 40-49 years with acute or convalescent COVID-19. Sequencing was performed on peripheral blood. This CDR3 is CSVSGTGGSGANVLTF. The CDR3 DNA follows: TGCAGCGTTAGTGGGACAGGGGGGTCTGGGGCCAACGTCCTGACTTTC.